One TCR beta chain is described in this entry. Germline V CDR1 and CDR2: MNHEY, SMNVEV (reference sequence). V lost 5 bases, J lost 2 bases, and 16 bases lay in between. This CDR3 has 15 amino acids. Repertoires were generated with immunoSEQ multiplex PCR, while TCRdb's copy carries only in-frame clones and drops some. The sample has around 300,000 clones; 86% are singletons. Treatment noted: about 20 received Ad26.COV2.S at low or high dose, single or two shots; roughly 5 received placebo; per-sample allocation not given. Collection of the samples took place on day 63 after the first injection of vaccine or placebo. This sample stems from a study of Ad26.COV2.S vaccination and SARS-CoV-2 variants.

This material consisted of peripheral blood, taken in a trial of Ad26.COV2.S vaccine versus placebo. This clonotype was obtained from a person aged 18-60 years who received the Ad26.COV2.S COVID-19 vaccine or a placebo. V is TRBV27 and J is TRBJ2-7, with D unclear. CDR3 residues: CASSPLYQAAYEQYF. CDR3 in DNA: TGTGCCAGCAGTCCACTATACCAGGCCGCCTACGAGCAGTACTTC.